The present T cell receptor beta chain was sequenced within a study of T cells after yellow fever vaccination. Study as a whole: Preparation of fractions with low cell numbers was performed using SMART-Seq v4 Ultra Low Input.

Findings and limits, study-wide: Abundant clonotypes from the bulk population could have been carried over as contaminants into FACS-sorted repertoires. A large majority of primary-vaccination clones showed up again after the booster (around 96% CD4, 88% CD8). CD4 and CD8 compartments shared a small share of clonotypes, likely from convergent recombination.

TCRdb re-derived calls from the 5' RACE reads in MiXCR, one entry per CDR3 protein. The top ten hold 2.5% to 4% of the sample, which has about 340,000 distinct CDR3 sequences, approximately 12% seen once. The sample holds many counts of this clonotype. The target antigen is unknown. This sequence originates from a young man who received the YFV17D yellow fever vaccine. Source: CD4+ T cells sorted from PBMCs, taken 15 days after the yellow fever booster vaccination.

The chain's CDR3 is CSARASGGYEQYV. The CDR3 DNA reads TGCAGTGCTAGAGCTAGCGGGGGCTACGAGCAGTACGTC. The gene calls are TRBV20-1 and TRBJ2-7; TRBD2 matches 10 bases. J gave up 3 bases and V 1 base, and 0 bases lay outside the gene matches. This CDR3 comprises 13 residues. Looked up from germline, CDR1 is DFQATT and CDR2 is SNEGSKA (reference sequence).